This T cell receptor (beta chain) is drawn from a study of blood T cell repertoires in COVID-19. Cohorts were based on clinical histories the participants reported. Only a few counts were recorded for this clone. How the authors handled the data: By means of reference gene primer amplification, nucleated cell counts were estimated. The protocol was immunoSEQ multiplex PCR, while the TCRdb copy is restricted to in-frame clones and leaves out a portion. V and J calls plus clone size are reproduced from that table; the DNA served to infer D and trimming. The table includes around 260,000 clones, around 84% detected once. Trimming at V came to 4 bases and at J to 5 bases, leaving 8 bases not matched to a gene. Germline V gene data show CDR1 as LNHNV and CDR2 as YYDKDF (reference sequence). The CDR3 contains 16 residues.

The clonotype was recovered from a man aged 25-45 years with acute COVID-19. The chain is built from TRBV15 and TRBJ2-2, with 9 bases matching TRBD1. Sequencing was performed on PBMCs or T cells enriched from blood (not recorded which). The CDR3 region has the DNA TGTGCCACCAGCACGGGGACAGGGATAGGGACCGGGGAGCTGTTTTTT. Protein: CATSTGTGIGTGELFF.